Below, one T cell receptor beta chain is given with its context. The antigen is unknown. Germline V gene data show CDR1 as ENHRY and CDR2 as SYGVKD. The CDR3 runs 20 residues. V dropped 3 bases and J dropped 0 bases, with 26 bases sitting between them. TCRdb analysed the reads with MiXCR anew, one entry per CDR3 protein. This repertoire shows fewer than 1,000,000 distinct CDR3 sequences, 31% found once; its top ten account for 13%. This sample was included in a study of T cell repertoires in cytomegalovirus infection. Whole-study context: HLA-B-restricted CMV epitopes that are well studied, plus recently identified HLA-C-restricted ones, were used by the study. Public TCR beta signatures provided an indication of both CMV infection and a matching HLA type. Study results and limitations: The ex vivo response showed dominance by HLA-C-restricted CMV-specific TCR beta clonotypes. Individuals carrying CMV plus the relevant HLA were identified by cumulative frequency of public TCR beta families.

The J gene is TRBJ2-5, the V gene TRBV10-3; D call uncertain. Source: cultured CD8+ T cells from PBMCs, taken from culture after CMV antigen stimulation. This receptor was obtained from a human donor in good health (CMV status not recorded). Some clones in this sample may be carry-over from other donors' samples. This CDR3 is CAISEGLSVGVPRHQETQYF. In nucleotides, the CDR3 is TGTGCCATCAGTGAAGGTCTATCAGTTGGGGTCCCCCGACACCAAGAGACCCAGTACTTC.